This T cell receptor (beta chain) is from a study of T cell repertoires in cytomegalovirus infection. The wider study: It was the public TCR beta signatures that indicated both CMV infection and matching HLA type.

Study results and limitations: HLA-C-restricted TCR beta clonotypes specific for CMV led the ex vivo response.

This clonotype was recorded many times. Its antigen remains unknown. CDR1 and CDR2 from the germline V gene are SEHNR and FQNEAQ (reference sequence). V lost 0 bases and J 2 bases, leaving 13 bases between the germline ends. The CDR3 is 16 amino acids. MiXCR, run by TCRdb on the reads, gives a single entry per CDR3 protein. The sample lists a few hundred thousand distinct CDR3 sequences, about a sixth seen once, with about 12% in the top ten. Source material: PBMCs. The TCR sequence derives from a human donor in good health (CMV status not recorded). Some clones in this sample may be carry-over from other donors' samples. The chain carries TRBV7-9 and TRBJ1-2; D is perhaps TRBD1 (5 bases). In DNA, the CDR3 is TGTGCCAGCAGCTTAGCACCGGGACGGGTAAACTATGGCTACACCTTC. It encodes CASSLAPGRVNYGYTF.